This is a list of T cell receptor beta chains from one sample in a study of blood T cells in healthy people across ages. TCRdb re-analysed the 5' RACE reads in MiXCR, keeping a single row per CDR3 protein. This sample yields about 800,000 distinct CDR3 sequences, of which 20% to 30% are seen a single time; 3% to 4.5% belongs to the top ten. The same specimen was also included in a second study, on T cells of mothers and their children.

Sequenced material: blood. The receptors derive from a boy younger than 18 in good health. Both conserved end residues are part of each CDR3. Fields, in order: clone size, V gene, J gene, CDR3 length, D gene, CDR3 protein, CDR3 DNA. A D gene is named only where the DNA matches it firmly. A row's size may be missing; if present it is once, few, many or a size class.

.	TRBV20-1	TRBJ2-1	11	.	CSATTAYEQFF	TGCAGTGCCACGACAGCATATGAGCAGTTCTTC
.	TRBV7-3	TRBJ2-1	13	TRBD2	CATADGGAFEQFF	TGTGCCACCGCGGACGGGGGGGCCTTTGAGCAGTTCTTC
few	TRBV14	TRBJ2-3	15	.	CASSQGGLSTDTQYF	TGTGCCAGCAGCCAGGGAGGCCTAAGCACAGATACGCAGTATTTT
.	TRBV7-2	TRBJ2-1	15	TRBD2	CASSFRTSGSNEQFF	TGTGCCAGCAGCTTTAGGACTAGCGGAAGTAATGAGCAGTTCTTC
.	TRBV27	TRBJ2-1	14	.	CASRHRGLFHEQFF	TGTGCCAGCAGACACCGGGGCCTCTTCCATGAGCAGTTCTTC
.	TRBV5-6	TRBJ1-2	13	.	CASSLDIGSGYTF	TGTGCCAGCAGCTTGGACATCGGCTCTGGCTACACCTTC
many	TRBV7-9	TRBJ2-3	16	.	CASSILGGSDTDTQYF	TGTGCCAGCAGCATTCTAGGGGGGTCCGACACAGATACGCAGTATTTT
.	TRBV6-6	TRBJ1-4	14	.	CASRIIGLDERLFF	TGTGCCAGCAGAATAATAGGGCTCGACGAAAGACTGTTTTTT
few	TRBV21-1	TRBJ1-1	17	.	CASSKDRGTGNNTEAFF	TGTGCCAGCAGCAAAGATAGGGGGACAGGGAACAACACTGAAGCTTTCTTT
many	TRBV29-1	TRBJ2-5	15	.	CSVEDLRRGQETQYF	TGCAGCGTTGAAGATCTTCGGAGGGGTCAAGAGACCCAGTACTTC
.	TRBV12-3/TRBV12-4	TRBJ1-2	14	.	CASSLGGPGYGYTF	TGTGCCAGCAGTTTAGGCGGTCCGGGCTATGGCTACACCTTC
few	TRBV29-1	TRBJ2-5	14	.	CSVRWDIIQETQYF	TGCAGCGTTAGGTGGGACATAATCCAAGAGACCCAGTACTTC
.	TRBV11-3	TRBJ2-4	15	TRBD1	CASSLTDRAKNIQYF	TGTGCCAGCAGCTTAACGGACAGGGCAAAAAACATTCAGTACTTC
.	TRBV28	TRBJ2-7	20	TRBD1	CASSLNGPLLSRTGLYEQYF	TGTGCCAGCAGTTTGAACGGGCCCCTCTTGTCCCGGACAGGGCTCTACGAGCAGTACTTC
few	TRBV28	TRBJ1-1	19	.	CASSLLIPPRGQRDTEAFF	TGTGCCAGCAGTTTATTAATCCCCCCTAGGGGACAAAGGGACACTGAAGCTTTCTTT
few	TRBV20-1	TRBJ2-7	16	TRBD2	CSARDLAASGTYEQYF	TGCAGTGCTAGAGATCTGGCGGCTAGCGGGACCTACGAGCAGTACTTC
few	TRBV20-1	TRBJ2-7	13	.	CSARGVEMREQYF	TGCAGTGCTAGGGGGGTGGAAATGCGCGAGCAGTACTTC
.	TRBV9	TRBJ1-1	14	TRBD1	CASSPRTGHTEAFF	TGTGCCAGCAGCCCACGGACAGGCCACACTGAAGCTTTCTTT
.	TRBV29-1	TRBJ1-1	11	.	CSVVGKSGAFF	TGCAGCGTTGTGGGCAAATCGGGGGCTTTCTTT
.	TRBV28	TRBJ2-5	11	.	CASSFSGAQYF	TGTGCCAGCAGTTTTTCGGGAGCCCAGTACTTC
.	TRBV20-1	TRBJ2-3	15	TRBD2	CGARDSGRAKDTQYF	TGCGGTGCTAGAGATAGCGGGAGGGCGAAGGATACGCAGTATTTT
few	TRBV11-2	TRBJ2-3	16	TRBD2	CASSLVASGGSDTQYF	TGTGCCAGCAGCTTAGTAGCTAGCGGGGGATCGGATACGCAGTATTTT
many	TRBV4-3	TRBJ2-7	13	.	CASSPQGGYEQYF	TGCGCCAGCAGCCCACAAGGGGGATACGAGCAGTACTTC
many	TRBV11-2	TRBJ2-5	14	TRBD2	CASSPGGGWETQYF	TGTGCCAGCAGCCCCGGGGGGGGTTGGGAGACCCAGTACTTC
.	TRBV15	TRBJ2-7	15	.	CATSREKGSRDEQYF	TGTGCCACCAGCAGAGAGAAGGGGTCACGCGACGAGCAGTACTTC